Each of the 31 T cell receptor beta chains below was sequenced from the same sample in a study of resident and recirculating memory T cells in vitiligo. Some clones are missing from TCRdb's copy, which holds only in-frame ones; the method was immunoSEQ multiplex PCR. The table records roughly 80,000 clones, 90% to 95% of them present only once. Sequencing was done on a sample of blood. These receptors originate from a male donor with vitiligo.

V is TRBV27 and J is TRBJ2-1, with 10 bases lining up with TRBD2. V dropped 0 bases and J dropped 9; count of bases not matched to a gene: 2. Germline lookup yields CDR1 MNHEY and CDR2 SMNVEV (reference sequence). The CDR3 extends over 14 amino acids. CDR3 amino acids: CASSLSGLAREQFF. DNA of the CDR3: TGTGCCAGCAGTTTATCGGGACTAGCGCGTGAGCAGTTCTTC.

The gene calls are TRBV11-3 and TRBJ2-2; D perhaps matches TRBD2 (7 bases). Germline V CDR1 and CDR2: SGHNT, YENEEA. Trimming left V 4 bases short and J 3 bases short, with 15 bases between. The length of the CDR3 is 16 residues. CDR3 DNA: TGTGCCAGCAGCTCCTGGGGGGGCCATGACACCGGGGAGCTGTTTTTT. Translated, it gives CASSSWGGHDTGELFF.

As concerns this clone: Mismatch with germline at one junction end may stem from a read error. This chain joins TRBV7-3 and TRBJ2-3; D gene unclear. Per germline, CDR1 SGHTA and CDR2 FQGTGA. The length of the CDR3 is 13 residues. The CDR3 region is CAGSSQSTDTQYF. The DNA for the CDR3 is TGTGCCGGCAGCTCTCAGAGCACAGATACGCAGTATTTT.

The CDR3 protein is CASSPQRTDTQYF. CDR3 bases: TGTGCCAGCAGTCCCCAGCGAACAGATACGCAGTATTTT. The V and J genes are TRBV27 and TRBJ2-3; D not resolved. This CDR3 region has 13 residues. V was clipped by 5 bases and J by 3 bases, with 9 bases between them. Germline lookup yields CDR1 MNHEY and CDR2 SMNVEV (reference sequence).

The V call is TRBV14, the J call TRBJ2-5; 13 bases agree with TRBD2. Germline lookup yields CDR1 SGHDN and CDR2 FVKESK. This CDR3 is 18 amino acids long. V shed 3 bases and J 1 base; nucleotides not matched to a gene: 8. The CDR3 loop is CASSHRTSGSASQETQYF. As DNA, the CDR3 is TGTGCCAGCAGCCACCGGACTAGCGGGAGTGCTTCCCAAGAGACCCAGTACTTC. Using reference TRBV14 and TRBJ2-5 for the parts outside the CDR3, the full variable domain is EAGVTQFPSHSVIEKGQTVTLRCDPISGHDNLYWYRRVMGKEIKFLLHFVKESKQDESGMPNNRFLAERTGGTYSTLKVQPAELEDSGVYFCASSHRTSGSASQETQYFGPGTRLLVL.

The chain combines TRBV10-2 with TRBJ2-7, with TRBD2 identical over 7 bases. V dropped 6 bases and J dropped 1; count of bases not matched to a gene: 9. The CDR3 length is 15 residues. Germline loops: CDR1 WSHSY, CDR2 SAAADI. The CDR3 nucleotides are TGCGCCAGCAGCCCCCGCGAGCGGGATTCCTACGAGCAGTACTTC. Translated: CASSPRERDSYEQYF.

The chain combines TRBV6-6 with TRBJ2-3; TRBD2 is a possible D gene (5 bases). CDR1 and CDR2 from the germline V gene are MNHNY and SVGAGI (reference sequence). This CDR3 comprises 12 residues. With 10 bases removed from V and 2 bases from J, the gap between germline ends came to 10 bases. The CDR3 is CATRGPTDTQYF. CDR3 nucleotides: TGTGCCACCCGGGGTCCCACAGATACGCAGTATTTT.

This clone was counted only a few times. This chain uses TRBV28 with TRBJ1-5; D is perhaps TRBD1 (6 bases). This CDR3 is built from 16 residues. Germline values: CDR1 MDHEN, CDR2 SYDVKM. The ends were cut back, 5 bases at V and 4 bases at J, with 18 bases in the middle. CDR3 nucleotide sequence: TGTGCCAGCAGTGAGCCAGAGACAGGAATTAATCAGCCCCAGCATTTT. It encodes CASSEPETGINQPQHF.

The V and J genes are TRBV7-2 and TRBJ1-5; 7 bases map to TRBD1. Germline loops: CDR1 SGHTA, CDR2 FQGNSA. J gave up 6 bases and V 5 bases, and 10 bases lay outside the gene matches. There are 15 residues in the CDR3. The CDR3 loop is CASSRITGVGQPQHF. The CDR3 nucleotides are TGTGCCAGCAGCCGAATTACAGGGGTCGGTCAGCCCCAGCATTTT.

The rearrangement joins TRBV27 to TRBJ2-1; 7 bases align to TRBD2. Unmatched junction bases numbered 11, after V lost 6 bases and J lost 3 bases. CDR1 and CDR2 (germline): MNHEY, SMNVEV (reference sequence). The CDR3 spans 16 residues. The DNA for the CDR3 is TGTGCCAGCAGAATCGGAAGCGGGAAGCTCTACAATGAGCAGTTCTTC. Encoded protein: CASRIGSGKLYNEQFF.

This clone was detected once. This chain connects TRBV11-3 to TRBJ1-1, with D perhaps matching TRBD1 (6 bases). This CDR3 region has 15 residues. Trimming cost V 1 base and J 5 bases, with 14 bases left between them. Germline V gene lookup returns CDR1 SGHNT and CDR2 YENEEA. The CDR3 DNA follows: TGTGCCAGCAGCTTAGCATTTACAGGGAAGACTGAAGCTTTCTTT. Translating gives CASSLAFTGKTEAFF.

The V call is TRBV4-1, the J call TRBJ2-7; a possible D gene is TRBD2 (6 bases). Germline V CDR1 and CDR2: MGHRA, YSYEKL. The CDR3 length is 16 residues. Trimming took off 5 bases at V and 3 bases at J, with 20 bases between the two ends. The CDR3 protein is CASSSDSWRRGYEQYF. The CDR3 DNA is TGCGCCAGCAGCTCTGATTCCTGGCGGAGGGGCTACGAGCAGTACTTC.

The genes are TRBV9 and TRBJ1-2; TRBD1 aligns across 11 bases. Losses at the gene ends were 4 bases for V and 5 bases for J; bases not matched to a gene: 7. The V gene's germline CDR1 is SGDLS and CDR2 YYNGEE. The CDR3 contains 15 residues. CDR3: CASSPGDRGIYGYTF. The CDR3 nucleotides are TGTGCCAGCAGCCCTGGGGACAGGGGGATTTATGGCTACACCTTC.

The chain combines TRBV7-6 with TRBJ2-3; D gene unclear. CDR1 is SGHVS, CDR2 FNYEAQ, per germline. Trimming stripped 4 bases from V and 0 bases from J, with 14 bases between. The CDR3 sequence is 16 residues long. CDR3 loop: CASSSQVQYSTDTQYF. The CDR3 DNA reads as TGTGCCAGCAGCTCCCAAGTACAGTATAGCACAGATACGCAGTATTTT.

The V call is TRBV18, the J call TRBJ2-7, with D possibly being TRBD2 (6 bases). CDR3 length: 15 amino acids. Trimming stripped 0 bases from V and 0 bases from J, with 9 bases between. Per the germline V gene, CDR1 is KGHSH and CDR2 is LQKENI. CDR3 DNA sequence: TGTGCCAGCTCACCACCCCGGGGGAGCTCCTACGAGCAGTACTTC. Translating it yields CASSPPRGSSYEQYF.

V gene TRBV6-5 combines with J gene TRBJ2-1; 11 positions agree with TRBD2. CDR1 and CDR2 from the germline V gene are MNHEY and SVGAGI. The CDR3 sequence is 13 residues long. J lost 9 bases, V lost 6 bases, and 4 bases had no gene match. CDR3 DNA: TGTGCCAGCAGGCTACTAGCGGGAGTTGAGCAGTTCTTC. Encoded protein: CASRLLAGVEQFF.

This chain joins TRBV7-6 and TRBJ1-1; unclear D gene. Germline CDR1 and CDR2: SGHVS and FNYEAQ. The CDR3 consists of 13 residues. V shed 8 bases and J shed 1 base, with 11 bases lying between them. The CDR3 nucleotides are TGTGCCAGCGCCTGGGAGGGGAACACTGAAGCTTTCTTT. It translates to CASAWEGNTEAFF. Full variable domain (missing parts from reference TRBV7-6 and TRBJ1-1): GAGVSQSPRYKVTKRGQDVALRCDPISGHVSLYWYRQALGQGPEFLTYFNYEAQQDKSGLPNDRFSAERPEGSISTLTIQRTEQRDSAMYRCASAWEGNTEAFFGQGTRLTVV.

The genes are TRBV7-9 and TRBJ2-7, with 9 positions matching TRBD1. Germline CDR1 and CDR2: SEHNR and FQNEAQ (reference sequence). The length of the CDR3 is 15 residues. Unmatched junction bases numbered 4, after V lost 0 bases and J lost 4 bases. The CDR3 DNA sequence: TGTGCCAGCAGCTTAGCCACCGGGACAGGGTACGAGCAGTACTTC. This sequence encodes CASSLATGTGYEQYF.

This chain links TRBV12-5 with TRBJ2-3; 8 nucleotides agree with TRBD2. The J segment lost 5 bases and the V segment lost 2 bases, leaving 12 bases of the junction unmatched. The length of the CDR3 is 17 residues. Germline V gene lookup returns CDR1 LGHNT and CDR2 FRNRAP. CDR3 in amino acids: CASGLPWDSGIGDTQYF. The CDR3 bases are TGTGCTAGTGGTTTGCCCTGGGATAGCGGGATTGGAGATACGCAGTATTTT.

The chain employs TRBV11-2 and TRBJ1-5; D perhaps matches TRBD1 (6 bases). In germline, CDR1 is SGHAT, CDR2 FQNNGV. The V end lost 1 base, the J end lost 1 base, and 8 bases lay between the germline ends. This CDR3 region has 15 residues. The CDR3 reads CASSLGQASNQPQHF. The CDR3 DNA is TGTGCCAGCAGCTTAGGACAGGCGAGCAATCAGCCCCAGCATTTT.

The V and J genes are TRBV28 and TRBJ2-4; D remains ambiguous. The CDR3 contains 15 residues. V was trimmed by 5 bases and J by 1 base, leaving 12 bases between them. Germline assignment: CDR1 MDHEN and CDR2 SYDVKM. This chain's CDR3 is CASSPQSGAKNIQYF. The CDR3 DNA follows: TGTGCCAGCAGTCCACAGAGTGGGGCCAAAAACATTCAGTACTTC.

This chain's CDR3 is CASSFWQPGEKLFF. CDR3 DNA sequence: TGTGCCAGCAGTTTTTGGCAGCCAGGGGAAAAACTGTTTTTT. J is TRBJ1-4 and V is TRBV28; a possible D gene is TRBD1 (5 bases). This CDR3 comprises 14 residues. Trimming took off 3 bases at V and 8 bases at J, with 13 bases between the two ends. The germline V gene encodes CDR1 MDHEN and CDR2 SYDVKM.

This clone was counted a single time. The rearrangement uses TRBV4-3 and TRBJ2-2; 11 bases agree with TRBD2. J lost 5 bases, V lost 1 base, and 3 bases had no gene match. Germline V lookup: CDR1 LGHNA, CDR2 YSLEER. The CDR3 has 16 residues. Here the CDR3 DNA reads TGCGCCAGCAGCCAAGCCCTAGCGGGAGGTACCGGGGAGCTGTTTTTT. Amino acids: CASSQALAGGTGELFF.

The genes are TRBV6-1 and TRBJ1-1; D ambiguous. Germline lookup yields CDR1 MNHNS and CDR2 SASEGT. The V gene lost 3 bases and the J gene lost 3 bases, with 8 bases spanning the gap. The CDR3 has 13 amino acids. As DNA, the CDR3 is TGTGCCAGCAGTGACAGATCTTACACTGAAGCTTTCTTT. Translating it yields CASSDRSYTEAFF.

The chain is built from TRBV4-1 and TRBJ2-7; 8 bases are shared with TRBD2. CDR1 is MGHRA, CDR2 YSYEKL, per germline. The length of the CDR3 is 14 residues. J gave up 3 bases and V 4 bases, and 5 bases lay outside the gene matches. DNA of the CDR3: TGCGCCAGCAGCCCCGGGGGGGGCGGCTACGAGCAGTACTTC. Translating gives CASSPGGGGYEQYF.

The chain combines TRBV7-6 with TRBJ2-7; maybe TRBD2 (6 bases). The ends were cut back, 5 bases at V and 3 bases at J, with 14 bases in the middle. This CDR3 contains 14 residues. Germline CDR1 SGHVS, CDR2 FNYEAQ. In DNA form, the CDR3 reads TGTGCCAGCAGCGCCGGGGACGGGGGCTACGAGCAGTACTTC. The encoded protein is CASSAGDGGYEQYF.

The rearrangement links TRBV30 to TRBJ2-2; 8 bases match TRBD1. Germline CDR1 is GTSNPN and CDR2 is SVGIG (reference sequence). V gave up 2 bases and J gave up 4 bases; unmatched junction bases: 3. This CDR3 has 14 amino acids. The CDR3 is CAWSSTGVTGELFF. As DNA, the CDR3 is TGTGCCTGGAGTTCGACAGGGGTCACCGGGGAGCTGTTTTTT.

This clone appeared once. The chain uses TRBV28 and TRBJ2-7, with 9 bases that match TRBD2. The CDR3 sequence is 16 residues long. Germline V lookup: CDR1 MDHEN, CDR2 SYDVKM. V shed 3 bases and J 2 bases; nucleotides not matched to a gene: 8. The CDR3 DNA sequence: TGTGCCAGCAGTTTGAGACTAGCGGAACTAACCTACGAGCAGTACTTC. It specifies CASSLRLAELTYEQYF. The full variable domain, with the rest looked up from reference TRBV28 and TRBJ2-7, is DVKVTQSSRYLVKRTGEKVFLECVQDMDHENMFWYRQDPGLGLRLIYFSYDVKMKEKGDIPEGYSVSREKKERFSLILESASTNQTSMYLCASSLRLAELTYEQYFGPGTRLTVT.

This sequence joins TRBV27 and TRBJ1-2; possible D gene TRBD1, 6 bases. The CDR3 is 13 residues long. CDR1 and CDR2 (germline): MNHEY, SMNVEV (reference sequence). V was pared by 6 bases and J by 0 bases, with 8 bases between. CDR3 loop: CASRRGSNYGYTF. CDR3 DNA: TGTGCCAGCAGAAGGGGGTCTAACTATGGCTACACCTTC.

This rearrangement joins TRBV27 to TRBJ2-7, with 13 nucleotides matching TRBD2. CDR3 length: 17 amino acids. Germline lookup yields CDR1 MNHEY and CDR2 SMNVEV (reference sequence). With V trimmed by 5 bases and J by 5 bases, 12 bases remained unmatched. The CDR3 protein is CASSILLAGGPRHEQYF. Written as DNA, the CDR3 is TGTGCCAGCAGTATCCTACTAGCGGGAGGGCCGCGACACGAGCAGTACTTC.

DNA for the CDR3: TGTGCCAGCAGTTACCTGGACAGGATCTCCTATAGCGGGGGCCCGCGGGAGCTGTTTTTT. This gives the protein CASSYLDRISYSGGPRELFF. The gene calls are TRBV27 and TRBJ2-2; 9 bases line up with TRBD2. There are 20 residues in the CDR3. Germline-derived CDR1 and CDR2 are MNHEY and SMNVEV (reference sequence). Unmatched junction bases numbered 24, after V lost 4 bases and J lost 9 bases.